This T cell receptor (beta chain) derives from a study of beta chain features in type 1 diabetes. The wider study: The patient and healthy donor groups were comparable for age, gender and cell yields. Sorted cells from all samples, numbering about 98 million, were examined. General study findings and limits: PCR might preferentially amplify shorter templates, equally in patients and controls. Shortening that was moderate but significant affected the TCRB CDR3s of Type 1 diabetes patients in all four CD4+ subsets.

Isolated RNA was reverse transcribed in full, so expressed TCRB transcripts were sequenced. Assay used: immunoSEQ multiplex PCR; TCRdb lists only in-frame clones, some missing. In the table there are roughly 160,000 clones, about 8.1% of which are singletons. One heparinised blood draw, averaging roughly 120 mL, came from each donor. The CDR3 extends over 13 amino acids. Germline-derived CDR1 and CDR2 are SGHRS and YFSETQ. Trimming removed 5 bases at V and 4 bases at J, with 12 bases between. There are a few counts of this clone. Its antigen is unidentified. The source is a woman aged 18-35 years with type 1 diabetes. The sample comprised central memory CD4+ T cells from blood. This sequence joins TRBV5-1 and TRBJ1-1; D is possibly TRBD1 (6 bases). The CDR3 region is CASRQGRSTEAFF. CDR3 coding DNA: TGCGCCAGCAGACAGGGAAGGAGCACTGAAGCTTTCTTT.